What follows are 4 T cell receptor beta chains derived from one specimen sequenced in a study of blood T cell repertoires in COVID-19. Sequencing used immunoSEQ multiplex PCR; TCRdb keeps in-frame clones, though not all of them. Of about 66,000 clones in the sample, 85% to 90% were seen once. Sequenced material: peripheral blood. The receptor source for this set is a man aged 60 to 75 with acute or convalescent COVID-19.

V usage is TRBV19 and J usage is TRBJ1-6; D is unclear. The V end lost 9 bases, the J end lost 8 bases, and 17 bases lay between the germline ends. This CDR3 is built from 14 residues. Germline V gene data show CDR1 as LNHDA and CDR2 as SQIVND (reference sequence). The CDR3 region is CASSRDLSDSPLHF. The CDR3 bases are TGTGCCAGCTCCCGGGATCTATCTGATTCACCCCTCCACTTT.

V gene TRBV7-2 combines with J gene TRBJ1-1; D unclear. The ends were cut back, 6 bases at V and 8 bases at J, with 16 bases in the middle. CDR1 and CDR2 from the germline V gene are SGHTA and FQGNSA. The CDR3 covers 13 residues. The chain's CDR3 is CASRLSTTGEAFF. The DNA for the CDR3 is TGTGCCAGCAGGCTTAGTACCACGGGGGAAGCTTTCTTT.

The chain carries TRBV15 and TRBJ2-7; 7 bases fit TRBD2. CDR3 length: 15 amino acids. The V gene's germline CDR1 is LNHNV and CDR2 YYDKDF (reference sequence). V lost 9 bases to trimming and J lost 2 bases; unmatched junction nucleotides: 13. The CDR3 nucleotides read TGTGCCACGAGGGAAGGCGGGGGTAACCCCTACGAGCAGTACTTC. Its protein product is CATREGGGNPYEQYF.

The genes are TRBV19 and TRBJ2-3, with TRBD1 matching 8 bases. The CDR3 extends over 14 amino acids. V lost 4 bases, J lost 3 bases, and 3 bases stayed unmatched. Germline values: CDR1 LNHDA, CDR2 SQIVND (reference sequence). DNA of the CDR3: TGTGCCAGTAGTACCGGACAGGGAACAGATACGCAGTATTTT. Protein: CASSTGQGTDTQYF.